This TCR beta chain was documented in a study of blood T cell dynamics during melanoma immunotherapy. Study in general: First-line therapy was either pembrolizumab or nivolumab with ipilimumab for metastatic melanoma.

The table came from immunoSEQ multiplex PCR; TCRdb's copy has only in-frame clones and leaves some out. The table lists about 12,000 clones, around nine tenths of them singletons, with about 4.2% in the top ten. The sample's time point: week 3, after first cycle of checkpoint inhibitor. CDR3 length: 12 residues. V was shortened by 6 bases and J by 7 bases, with 12 bases between the two germline ends. Germline CDR1 and CDR2: KGHSH and LQKENI. The chain links TRBV18 to TRBJ1-1; D possibly corresponds to TRBD1 (6 bases). The source is a human donor with melanoma. The sample consisted of blood, taken from a patient treated with checkpoint blockade. CDR3 bases: TGTGCCAGCTCCCAGATACAGGGTGAAGCTTTCTTT. It translates to CASSQIQGEAFF. The full variable domain, with the rest looked up from reference TRBV18 and TRBJ1-1, is NAGVMQNPRHLVRRRGQEARLRCSPMKGHSHVYWYRQLPEEGLKFMVYLQKENIIDESGMPKERFSAEFPKEGPSILRIQQVVRGDSAAYFCASSQIQGEAFFGQGTRLTVV.